This note documents a single TCR beta chain sequence. The data are from a study of beta chain features in type 1 diabetes. Of the isolated RNA, all was reverse transcribed, and so the sequenced material was expressed TCRB transcripts. Clones were sequenced by immunoSEQ multiplex PCR, and TCRdb holds only the in-frame ones, with some missing. The sample lists roughly 500,000 clones; 30% were seen once. The CDR3 has 13 residues. J lost 6 bases, V lost 2 bases, and 1 base had no gene match. Germline-derived CDR1 and CDR2 are KGHSH and LQKENI. This chain joins TRBV18 and TRBJ2-7, with 10 positions matching TRBD2. The specimen was naive CD4+ T cells from blood. The sequence came from a man between 18 and 29 years old in good health. In DNA, the CDR3 is TGTGCCAGCTCACCAACTAGCGGGACCGAGCAGTACTTC. This encodes CASSPTSGTEQYF.